The rows below give T cell receptor beta chains drawn from one sample of a study of T cells after somatic rescue of genetic block. Data came from immunoSEQ multiplex PCR; TCRdb stores just in-frame clones and leaves some out. The sample has some 68,000 clones; approximately 91% are singletons. Sample: peripheral blood mononuclear cells (PBMCs). These receptors came from a man aged 25 to 45. The CDR3 runs from the conserved cysteine through the conserved F or W. D genes are given only for firm matches. Some rows have no size entry. The others give once, few or many, or a class for an expanded clone.

TRBJ1-3,TRBD1,.,TRBV9,CASSLGTAAGNTIYF,TGTGCCAGCAGCTTAGGGACAGCCGCAGGAAACACCATATATTTT
TRBJ2-1,.,.,TRBV7-6,CASSPTGGRYNEQFF,TGTGCCAGCAGCCCTACGGGGGGCCGATACAATGAGCAGTTCTTC
TRBJ2-7,.,.,TRBV29-1,CSVAGLDYEQYF,TGCAGCGTTGCTGGACTGGACTACGAGCAGTACTTC
TRBJ1-5,TRBD1,.,TRBV6-5,CASSPDRGRNQPQHF,TGTGCCAGCAGCCCCGACAGGGGGCGAAATCAGCCCCAGCATTTT
TRBJ1-2,.,.,TRBV7-9,CASSPRLGSDGYTF,TGTGCCAGCAGCCCAAGATTAGGGTCGGATGGCTACACCTTC
TRBJ2-2,TRBD2,.,TRBV5-4,CASSLPGGRRTGELFF,TGTGCCAGCAGCCTGCCCGGCGGGAGACGCACCGGGGAGCTGTTTTTT
TRBJ2-3,.,.,TRBV11-2,CASSPPGPYTDTQYF,TGTGCCAGCAGCCCACCGGGACCCTACACAGATACGCAGTATTTT
TRBJ2-6,.,.,TRBV12-1,CASSSPSGYASGANVLTF,TGTGCCAGCAGCTCCCCTTCTGGGTATGCTTCTGGGGCCAACGTCCTGACTTTC
TRBJ1-1,.,.,TRBV5-1,CASSYQGGTEAFF,TGCGCCAGCAGCTATCAGGGAGGCACTGAAGCTTTCTTT
TRBJ1-6,.,.,TRBV18,CASSPRRLRGVDSPLHF,TGTGCCAGCTCACCGCGACGCCTCCGTGGCGTAGATTCACCCCTCCACTTT
TRBJ1-2,.,once,TRBV7-9,CASSHRAANYGYTF,TGTGCCAGCAGCCACAGGGCAGCTAACTATGGCTACACCTTC
TRBJ2-6,.,.,TRBV6-4,CASSRDSGANVLTF,TGTGCCAGCAGTAGGGACTCTGGGGCCAACGTCCTGACTTTC
TRBJ1-1,.,.,TRBV6-6,CASSYSAGKNTEAFF,TGTGCCAGCAGTTACTCGGCAGGGAAGAACACTGAAGCTTTCTTT
TRBJ2-2,.,.,TRBV25-1,CASSEYFPGELFF,TGTGCCAGCAGTGAATATTTTCCCGGGGAGCTGTTTTTT
TRBJ2-7,.,.,TRBV6-1,CASIGFSSYEQYF,TGTGCCAGCATAGGATTTAGCTCCTACGAGCAGTACTTC
TRBJ2-7,.,.,TRBV6-1,CASSESISSYEQYF,TGTGCCAGCAGTGAATCAATCAGCTCCTACGAGCAGTACTTC
TRBJ2-1,TRBD2,.,TRBV28,CASSSRLLAGGVNEQFF,TGTGCCAGCAGTTCCCGGCTACTAGCGGGAGGGGTCAATGAGCAGTTCTTC
TRBJ2-5,.,.,TRBV2,CASSGRAGGGGETQYF,TGTGCCAGCAGTGGAAGGGCCGGCGGAGGTGGAGAGACCCAGTACTTC
TRBJ2-7,TRBD2,.,TRBV7-2,CASSRDALAGDYEQYF,TGTGCCAGCAGCCGCGACGCTCTAGCGGGTGACTACGAGCAGTACTTC
TRBJ1-2,.,.,TRBV5-5,CASSLQREFHGYTF,TGTGCCAGCAGCTTGCAACGGGAGTTCCATGGCTACACCTTC
TRBJ2-5,.,once,TRBV7-2,CASSAVRGQETQYF,TGTGCCAGCAGTGCTGTTAGGGGGCAAGAGACCCAGTACTTC
TRBJ2-2,.,.,TRBV11-2,CASSSGLNTGELFF,TGTGCCAGCAGCTCCGGACTGAACACCGGGGAGCTGTTTTTT
TRBJ1-2,.,few,TRBV2,CASEVQGVYGYTF,TGTGCCAGCGAGGTACAGGGCGTCTATGGCTACACCTTC
TRBJ1-1,.,.,TRBV12-5,CASVGEGFFEAFF,TGTGCTAGTGTTGGCGAGGGGTTCTTCGAAGCTTTCTTT
TRBJ2-7,.,few,TRBV5-4,CASSSWDTSYEQYF,TGTGCCAGCAGCTCCTGGGACACTAGCTACGAGCAGTACTTC
TRBJ2-5,.,.,TRBV28,CASRKDSTRETQYF,TGTGCCAGCAGAAAAGACAGCACCCGAGAGACCCAGTACTTC
TRBJ2-3,.,once,TRBV7-6,CASSLDGGPDTQYF,TGTGCCAGCAGCCTTGACGGGGGGCCAGATACGCAGTATTTT
TRBJ1-1,.,.,TRBV7-8,CASSFMTGMNTEAFF,TGTGCCAGCAGCTTCATGACGGGAATGAACACTGAAGCTTTCTTT
TRBJ1-3,.,.,TRBV2,CASSNYEGGSGNTIYF,TGTGCCAGCAGCAACTACGAAGGGGGCTCTGGAAACACCATATATTTT
TRBJ2-1,TRBD1,.,TRBV7-9,CASSLATGGTYNEQFF,TGTGCCAGCAGCTTAGCGACAGGGGGCACCTACAATGAGCAGTTCTTC
TRBJ2-2,.,.,TRBV10-2,CASSRSDANTGELFF,TGCGCCAGCAGTCGGTCAGACGCGAACACCGGGGAGCTGTTTTTT
TRBJ1-1,.,few,TRBV27,CASSSHWGTEAFF,TGTGCCAGCAGCTCCCACTGGGGCACTGAAGCTTTCTTT
TRBJ1-1,.,.,TRBV4-1,CASSQVGQMNTEAFF,TGCGCCAGCAGCCAAGTGGGACAAATGAACACTGAAGCTTTCTTT
TRBJ1-1,TRBD1,few,TRBV5-1,CASSLVGGSNTEAFF,TGCGCCAGCAGCTTGGTAGGGGGCTCCAACACTGAAGCTTTCTTT
TRBJ2-1,TRBD1,.,TRBV19,CASETGTGVWNEQFF,TGTGCCAGTGAAACCGGGACAGGGGTTTGGAATGAGCAGTTCTTC
TRBJ2-2,.,.,TRBV14,CASRPGVTGELFF,TGTGCCAGCAGACCGGGGGTCACCGGGGAGCTGTTTTTT
TRBJ1-3,TRBD1,.,TRBV7-2,CASSLTGQGIGNTIYF,TGTGCCAGCAGCTTAACGGGACAGGGAATTGGAAACACCATATATTTT
TRBJ2-1,.,.,TRBV14,CASSARVQGRTPFSYNEQFF,TGTGCCAGCAGCGCTCGTGTACAGGGAAGGACCCCCTTTTCCTACAATGAGCAGTTCTTC
TRBJ2-7,.,once,TRBV18,CASSPRTNDEQYF,TGTGCCAGCTCACCAAGGACGAACGACGAGCAGTACTTC
TRBJ2-7,.,.,TRBV5-4,CASSLAGDAYEQYF,TGTGCCAGCAGCTTGGCGGGGGATGCCTACGAGCAGTACTTC
TRBJ2-1,TRBD2,.,TRBV11-2,CASSSRATSGEGEQFF,TGTGCCAGCAGCTCTAGAGCGACTAGCGGGGAAGGTGAGCAGTTCTTC
TRBJ1-3,.,.,TRBV19,CASHYGGPQVGNTIYF,TGTGCCAGCCACTATGGGGGACCGCAAGTTGGAAACACCATATATTTT
TRBJ2-7,.,.,TRBV27,CASSSRTGYEQYF,TGTGCCAGCAGTTCAAGGACGGGCTACGAGCAGTACTTC
TRBJ2-5,TRBD2,.,TRBV5-5,CASSLLAGRALETQYF,TGTGCCAGCAGCCTGCTAGCGGGACGGGCCCTAGAGACCCAGTACTTC
TRBJ2-3,TRBD2,.,TRBV18,CASSLRTSGTDTQYF,TGTGCCAGCTCACTTCGGACTAGCGGCACAGATACGCAGTATTTT
TRBJ2-7,TRBD2,.,TRBV5-1,CASSRRGATYEQYF,TGCGCCAGCAGCAGGCGGGGGGCTACCTACGAGCAGTACTTC
TRBJ1-2,TRBD1,.,TRBV7-3,CASSPDRTLVSIGYTF,TGTGCCAGCAGCCCGGACAGGACCCTCGTTTCTATAGGCTACACCTTC
TRBJ1-4,TRBD1,once,TRBV11-1,CASSLQGGRSEKLFF,TGTGCCAGCAGCTTACAGGGGGGGCGAAGCGAAAAACTGTTTTTT
TRBJ2-3,TRBD2,.,TRBV27,CASSERTSGGSTDTQYF,TGTGCCAGCAGTGAGCGGACTAGCGGAGGGAGCACAGATACGCAGTATTTT
TRBJ2-1,.,.,TRBV13,CASSLGLRTASSYNEQFF,TGTGCCAGCAGCTTAGGCCTAAGGACGGCTAGCTCCTACAATGAGCAGTTCTTC
TRBJ2-5,.,.,TRBV18,CASSPGRGGQETQYF,TGTGCCAGCTCACCAGGCCGGGGTGGACAAGAGACCCAGTACTTC
TRBJ1-1,TRBD1,.,TRBV18,CASSPQGEGEAFF,TGTGCCAGCTCACCTCAGGGGGAGGGTGAAGCTTTCTTT
TRBJ2-2,.,.,TRBV10-3,CAISDSGTGELFF,TGTGCCATCTCGGATAGCGGCACCGGGGAGCTGTTTTTT
TRBJ1-2,TRBD1,.,TRBV5-4,CASSYVTSGQGARGYTF,TGTGCCAGCAGCTACGTAACAAGCGGACAGGGGGCAAGGGGCTACACCTTC
TRBJ1-5,.,.,TRBV21-1,CASSTQGEDQPQHF,TGTGCCAGCAGCACTCAGGGGGAAGATCAGCCCCAGCATTTT